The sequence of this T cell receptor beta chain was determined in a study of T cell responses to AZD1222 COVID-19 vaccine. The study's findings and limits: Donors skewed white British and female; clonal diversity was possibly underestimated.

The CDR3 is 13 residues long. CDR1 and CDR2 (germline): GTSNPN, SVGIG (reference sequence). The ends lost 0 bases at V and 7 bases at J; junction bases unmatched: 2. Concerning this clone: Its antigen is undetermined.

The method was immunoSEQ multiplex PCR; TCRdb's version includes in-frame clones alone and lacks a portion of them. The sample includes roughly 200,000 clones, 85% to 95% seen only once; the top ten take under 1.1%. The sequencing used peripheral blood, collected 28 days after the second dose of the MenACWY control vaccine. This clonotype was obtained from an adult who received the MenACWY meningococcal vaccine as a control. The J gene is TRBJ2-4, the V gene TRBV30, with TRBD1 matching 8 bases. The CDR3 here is CAWSVRQGNIQYF. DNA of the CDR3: TGTGCCTGGAGTGTCCGACAGGGGAACATTCAGTACTTC.